The 2 T cell receptor beta chains presented below share a single source sample, sequenced in a study of radiotherapy plus CTLA-4 blockade in lung cancer. TCRdb's copy holds only in-frame clones and misses some; the assay was immunoSEQ multiplex PCR. The sample consists of 95,000 to 150,000 clones, just under 90% of them appearing once. Source: peripheral blood, taken from a patient treated with radiotherapy plus ipilimumab. These receptors all come from a human donor with non-small cell lung cancer that progressed on radiotherapy plus ipilimumab.

The chain employs TRBV11-2 and TRBJ1-3; D may be TRBD1 (6 bases). The V gene's germline CDR1 is SGHAT and CDR2 FQNNGV. Between the trimmed V and J ends, which lost 5 bases and 3 bases, there was a span of 11 bases. CDR3 length equals 14 residues. Written as DNA, the CDR3 is TGTGCCAGCAGCCAGGACAGCCTTGGAAACACCATATATTTT. Its protein is CASSQDSLGNTIYF.

V is TRBV25-1 and J is TRBJ2-3; 7 bases line up with TRBD2. The germline gives CDR1 MGHDK, CDR2 SYGVNS. This CDR3 comprises 15 residues. V dropped 3 bases and J dropped 1; count of bases not matched to a gene: 4. CDR3 region: CASSDLAAGTDTQYF. DNA of the CDR3: TGTGCCAGCAGTGACCTAGCGGCTGGCACAGATACGCAGTATTTT.